The next 27 T cell receptor beta chains were all read from a single sample in a study of metastatic and nonmetastatic thyroid tumors. TCRdb used MiXCR to call clones anew from the PCR reads. The sample holds about 20,000 clones, 20% to 25% seen once. Every patient underwent thyroid surgery untreated. The sample consisted of tumor tissue. Receptors originate from a male donor with papillary thyroid cancer or a benign thyroid nodule (not recorded which). Some clones in this sample may be carry-over from other donors' samples.

This clone has a count of ten or more. The chain recombines TRBV20-1 with TRBJ2-3, with 9 nucleotides matching TRBD2. This CDR3 is built from 15 residues. Germline values: CDR1 DFQATT, CDR2 SNEGSKA (reference sequence). Trimming cost V 5 bases and J 0 bases; bases outside gene matches: 6. This CDR3 reads CSAYSGSPSTDTQYF. The CDR3 DNA follows: TGCAGTGCTTATAGCGGGAGCCCCAGCACAGATACGCAGTATTTT.

By share of the sample, this clone is medium-sized (0.01 to 0.1%). This chain links TRBV6-2 or TRBV6-3 with TRBJ2-7; the D gene is possibly TRBD1 (5 bases). Trimming left V 8 bases short and J 5 bases short, with 10 bases between. The germline V gene encodes CDR1 MNHEY and CDR2 SVGEGT. The CDR3 spans 11 residues. CDR3 sequence reads: CASRQIHEQYF. The CDR3 region has the DNA TGTGCCAGCCGACAGATCCACGAGCAGTACTTC.

V and J are TRBV7-9 and TRBJ2-7; D is unclear. The CDR3 is 12 amino acids. CDR1 SEHNR and CDR2 FQNEAQ come from the germline V gene (reference sequence). V was shortened by 4 bases and J by 7 bases, with 11 bases between the two germline ends. This CDR3 reads CASSSDRLEQYF. The CDR3 DNA sequence: TGTGCCAGCAGCTCCGACCGGCTGGAGCAGTACTTC.

This clone was recorded at least ten times. V and J are TRBV20-1 and TRBJ1-2; maybe TRBD1 (5 bases). CDR3 length: 14 residues. The germline V gene has CDR1 DFQATT and CDR2 SNEGSKA (reference sequence). The germline V and J ends were trimmed by 5 bases and 6 bases, with 19 bases remaining between them. CDR3 in amino acids: CSAAGEEFEHGYTF. The CDR3 DNA reads TGCAGTGCTGCGGGGGAAGAATTCGAACATGGCTACACCTTC.

The chain has TRBV4-1 and TRBJ1-2, with no clear D. Per the germline V gene, CDR1 is MGHRA and CDR2 is YSYEKL. V lost 5 bases and J 3 bases, leaving 13 bases between the germline ends. This CDR3 contains 14 residues. CDR3 in amino acids: CASSEGPGDYGYTF. CDR3 nucleotide sequence: TGCGCCAGCAGCGAAGGGCCTGGAGACTATGGCTACACCTTC.

The chain has TRBV28 and TRBJ1-3; D is uncertain. CDR3 length: 16 amino acids. Germline V gene sequence: CDR1 MDHEN, CDR2 SYDVKM. V lost 6 bases and J lost 0, with 15 bases in between. CDR3 region: CASSRPLRPSGNTIYF. The CDR3 DNA follows: TGTGCCAGCAGCCGACCTTTGCGACCCTCTGGAAACACCATATATTTT.

This clone was seen many times. The chain uses TRBV30 and TRBJ2-6, with D maybe TRBD1 (6 bases). There are 14 residues in the CDR3. CDR1 is GTSNPN and CDR2 is SVGIG in the germline V gene (reference sequence). Trimming stripped 2 bases from V and 2 bases from J, with 7 bases between. The CDR3 here is CAWSRTAGANVLTF. The CDR3 DNA sequence: TGTGCCTGGAGTCGGACAGCTGGGGCCAACGTCCTGACTTTC.

This clone has ten or more counts. In the same sample, other DNA sequences code for this CDR3. The chain couples TRBV5-5 to TRBJ2-5; D is undetermined. In germline, CDR1 is SGHKS, CDR2 YYEKEE (reference sequence). The CDR3 extends over 15 amino acids. Deletions cut 1 base from V and 0 bases from J, with 10 bases between. CDR3 region: CASSLPQTYQETQYF. CDR3 coding DNA: TGTGCCAGCAGCTTGCCTCAGACATACCAAGAGACCCAGTACTTC.

This clone is labeled as medium-sized. The V and J genes are TRBV5-1 and TRBJ1-2; weak D call: TRBD1 (6 bases). Germline-derived CDR1 and CDR2 are SGHRS and YFSETQ. Trimming left V 4 bases short and J 6 bases short, with 10 bases between. The CDR3 loop spans 12 amino acids. CDR3 residues: CASSPQGDGYTF. Written as DNA, the CDR3 is TGCGCCAGCAGCCCACAGGGAGATGGCTACACCTTC.

V gene TRBV24-1 combines with J gene TRBJ2-7, with 8 bases matching TRBD1. CDR1 is KGHDR and CDR2 is SFDVKD in the germline V gene. V trimming: 3 bases; J trimming: 5 bases; junction bases outside the gene matches: 17. The CDR3 covers 18 residues. CDR3 in amino acids: CATSDGFLSGQGGHEQYF. DNA of the CDR3: TGTGCCACCAGTGATGGTTTCTTGTCTGGACAGGGCGGGCACGAGCAGTACTTC.

This chain uses TRBV6-1 with TRBJ2-7; no reliable D call. CDR3 length: 14 amino acids. The germline CDR1 and CDR2 sequences are MNHNS and SASEGT. V lost 5 bases, J lost 5 bases, and 16 bases lay in between. CDR3: CASSMAREIDEQYF. As DNA, the CDR3 is TGTGCCAGCAGTATGGCTCGCGAGATCGACGAGCAGTACTTC.

The chain is built from TRBV27 and TRBJ2-1; D gene uncertain. This CDR3 has 8 residues. V was clipped by 5 bases and J by 10 bases, with 0 bases between them. Germline CDR1 reads MNHEY; CDR2 reads SMNVEV (reference sequence). CDR3 in amino acids: CASSEQFF. CDR3 nucleotide sequence: TGTGCCAGCAGTGAGCAGTTCTTC.

This clone came up once. The chain is built from TRBV7-3 and TRBJ2-3, with 13 bases lining up with TRBD2. Germline trimming cut 5 bases from V and 8 bases from J; bases unmatched to any gene: 7. Germline lookup yields CDR1 SGHTA and CDR2 FQGTGA. This CDR3 comprises 15 residues. As DNA, the CDR3 is TGTGCCAGCAGCCAAGGACTAGCGGGAGAGGGTACGCAGTATTTT. Encoded protein: CASSQGLAGEGTQYF.

This clone was seen ten or more times. This chain uses TRBV28 with TRBJ2-5; TRBD2 matches 11 bases. CDR1 MDHEN and CDR2 SYDVKM come from the germline V gene. With V trimmed by 5 bases and J by 5 bases, 7 bases remained unmatched. The CDR3 length is 15 residues. CDR3 in amino acids: CASSALAGGGETQYF. Here the CDR3 DNA reads TGTGCCAGCAGTGCCTTAGCGGGAGGGGGGGAGACCCAGTACTTC.

This clone was picked up many times. The chain has TRBV27 and TRBJ2-1, with D hard to call. V lost 7 bases and J 7 bases, leaving 20 bases between the germline ends. This CDR3 spans 15 amino acids. Germline CDR1 is MNHEY and CDR2 is SMNVEV (reference sequence). CDR3 sequence (DNA): TGTGCCAGCACCTCTTCAGGTTTATGGGGAAATGAGCAGTTCTTC. Its protein is CASTSSGLWGNEQFF.

The chain carries TRBV20-1 and TRBJ2-7, with D possibly matching TRBD1 (7 bases). This CDR3 region has 14 residues. CDR1 and CDR2 from the germline V gene are DFQATT and SNEGSKA (reference sequence). Between the trimmed V and J ends, which lost 6 bases and 3 bases, there was a span of 18 bases. The CDR3 nucleotides are TGCAGTGCCCAGGGGGGTGGACTGGACTACGAGCAGTACTTC. Its protein is CSAQGGGLDYEQYF.

This clone showed up many times. The chain employs TRBV10-3 and TRBJ1-6; a possible D gene is TRBD1 (6 bases). This CDR3 is built from 15 residues. V lost 0 bases and J lost 7, with 10 bases in between. The germline V gene encodes CDR1 ENHRY and CDR2 SYGVKD. This CDR3 is CAISESLGANSPLHF. Here the CDR3 DNA reads TGTGCCATCAGTGAGTCGTTGGGGGCGAATTCACCCCTCCACTTT.

This clone was seen at least ten times. V gene TRBV11-3 combines with J gene TRBJ2-1; tentatively, D is TRBD1 (5 bases). V was clipped by 5 bases and J by 0 bases, with 14 bases between them. In germline, CDR1 is SGHNT, CDR2 YENEEA. There are 16 residues in the CDR3. CDR3 bases: TGTGCCAGCAGCCCGCCCCGGACACTCTCCTACAATGAGCAGTTCTTC. It yields the protein CASSPPRTLSYNEQFF.

This clone was counted ten times or more. The gene calls are TRBV7-3 and TRBJ1-1; D is uncertain. The germline V gene has CDR1 SGHTA and CDR2 FQGTGA. Trimming took off 6 bases at V and 3 bases at J, with 11 bases between the two ends. The CDR3 loop spans 13 amino acids. In nucleotides, the CDR3 is TGTGCCAGCAGTCAGGTAGATGACACTGAAGCTTTCTTT. It codes for CASSQVDDTEAFF.

This clone has a handful of counts. The V call is TRBV12-3 or TRBV12-4, the J call TRBJ2-5; D is unresolved. The CDR3 is made up of 14 amino acids. The ends were cut back, 6 bases at V and 1 base at J, with 12 bases in the middle. In DNA form, the CDR3 reads TGTGCCAGCAGACACGGAGCGACCCAAGAGACCCAGTACTTC. Amino acid sequence: CASRHGATQETQYF.

The sample holds many counts of this clone. The chain combines TRBV20-1 with TRBJ2-2; D might be TRBD1 (5 bases). Germline V gene sequence: CDR1 DFQATT, CDR2 SNEGSKA (reference sequence). V was cut by 2 bases and J by 5 bases, with 18 bases left in between. The CDR3 runs 16 residues. CDR3 in DNA: TGCAGTGCTAGAAGACAGAAGACAAGCTCTACCGGGGAGCTGTTTTTT. Amino acid sequence: CSARRQKTSSTGELFF.

Ten or more counts support this clone. CDR3 amino acids: CASSLGQSGEKLFF. The CDR3 DNA reads TGTGCCAGCAGCTTAGGACAGAGCGGTGAAAAACTGTTTTTT. V usage is TRBV5-5 and J usage is TRBJ1-4; D might be TRBD1 (6 bases). Germline loops: CDR1 SGHKS, CDR2 YYEKEE (reference sequence). This CDR3 is 14 amino acids long. The ends were cut back, 2 bases at V and 7 bases at J, with 12 bases in the middle.

In its sample, this clone was seen many times. This chain links TRBV6-1 with TRBJ2-5; D is possibly TRBD2 (6 bases). In germline, CDR1 is MNHNS, CDR2 SASEGT. V lost 4 bases, J lost 1 base, and 7 bases lay in between. CDR3 size: 13 residues. The CDR3 nucleotides are TGTGCCAGCAGTGTAGCGGTCCAAGAGACCCAGTACTTC. Protein: CASSVAVQETQYF.

This clone has at least ten counts. The chain links TRBV11-3 to TRBJ1-5; 8 bases are a match to TRBD1. Trimming took 1 base from V and 4 from J; bases not matched to a gene: 15. The CDR3 length is 19 residues. CDR1 SGHNT and CDR2 YENEEA come from the germline V gene. In nucleotides, the CDR3 is TGTGCCAGCAGCTTAGTAGTCGTCTTGGCAGGGGGCTTAAATCAGCCCCAGCATTTT. Protein: CASSLVVVLAGGLNQPQHF.

This clone was seen only once. This CDR3 is missing its conserved last phenylalanine or tryptophan, likely due to a read error. V usage is TRBV30 and J usage is TRBJ1-1, with TRBD1 as a possible D gene (6 bases). The V gene's germline CDR1 is GTSNPN and CDR2 SVGIG (reference sequence). The length of the CDR3 is 13 residues. V lost 4 bases, J lost 5 bases, and 14 bases lay in between. CDR3 sequence (DNA): TGTGCCTGGACGAGGACAGTGGGGACTGAAGCTTTCCCC. It is translated as CAWTRTVGTEAFP.

This clone came up many times. The rearrangement joins TRBV7-2 to TRBJ2-7; tentative D call: TRBD2 (6 bases). The CDR3 totals 13 residues. Trimming took off 5 bases at V and 5 bases at J, with 13 bases between the two ends. Germline-derived CDR1 and CDR2 are SGHTA and FQGNSA. In nucleotides, the CDR3 is TGTGCCAGCAGCCAAGGTCCGGGAGACGAGCAGTACTTC. Translation gives CASSQGPGDEQYF.

In its sample, this clone was seen a few times. The DNA for the CDR3 is TGTGCCAGCAGTTGGGGAGGGAGTCAGAATGAGTATTTCTTC. Its protein is CASSWGGSQNEYFF. V usage is TRBV6-5 and J usage is TRBJ2-1; 7 positions match TRBD2. Per germline, CDR1 MNHEY and CDR2 SVGAGI. The CDR3 is made up of 14 amino acids. V was clipped by 4 bases and J by 16 bases; unmatched bases: 16.